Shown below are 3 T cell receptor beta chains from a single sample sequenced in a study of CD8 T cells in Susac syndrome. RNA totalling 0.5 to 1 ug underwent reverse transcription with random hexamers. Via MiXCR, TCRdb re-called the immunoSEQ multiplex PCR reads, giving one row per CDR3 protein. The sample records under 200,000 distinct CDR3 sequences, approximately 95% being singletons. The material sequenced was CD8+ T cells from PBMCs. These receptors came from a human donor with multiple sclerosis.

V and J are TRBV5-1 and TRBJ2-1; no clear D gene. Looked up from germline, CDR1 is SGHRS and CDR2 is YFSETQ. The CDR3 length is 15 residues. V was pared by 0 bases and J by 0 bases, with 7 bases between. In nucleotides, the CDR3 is TGCGCCAGCAGCTTGGGACAACACTCCTACAATGAGCAGTTCTTC. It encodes CASSLGQHSYNEQFF.

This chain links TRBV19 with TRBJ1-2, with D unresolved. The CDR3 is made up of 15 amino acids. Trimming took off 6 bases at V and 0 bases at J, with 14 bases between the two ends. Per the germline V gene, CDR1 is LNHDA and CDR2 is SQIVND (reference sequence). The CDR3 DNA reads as TGTGCCAGTAGAGGTTTCTGGCTCCCTAACTATGGCTACACCTTC. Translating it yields CASRGFWLPNYGYTF.

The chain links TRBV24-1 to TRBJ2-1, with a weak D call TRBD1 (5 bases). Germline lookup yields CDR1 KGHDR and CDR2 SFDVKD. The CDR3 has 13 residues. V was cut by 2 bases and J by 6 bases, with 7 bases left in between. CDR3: CATSDSQGNEQFF. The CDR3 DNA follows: TGTGCCACCAGTGATTCCCAGGGCAATGAGCAGTTCTTC.